Below, 25 T cell receptor beta chains from the same sample are listed, as sequenced in a study of blood T cell repertoires in COVID-19. Using immunoSEQ multiplex PCR, the repertoire was profiled, and TCRdb retains in-frame clones only, with some absent. Of roughly 250,000 clones in the sample, approximately 90% were seen once. The sequenced sample was peripheral blood. These receptors were taken from a middle-aged woman who had recovered from COVID-19.

This clone occurred a few times. The V and J genes are TRBV19 and TRBJ2-1; 9 nucleotides agree with TRBD2. The CDR3 spans 14 residues. The V and J ends lost 8 bases and 9 bases, in that order; junction bases with no gene match: 11. Germline-derived CDR1 and CDR2 are LNHDA and SQIVND (reference sequence). CDR3 region: CASGPLAGAGEQFF. CDR3 bases: TGTGCCAGTGGGCCGTTAGCGGGAGCGGGTGAGCAGTTCTTC.

This chain links TRBV27 with TRBJ1-2, with D possibly matching TRBD1 (5 bases). Trimming stripped 6 bases from V and 4 bases from J, with 15 bases between. This CDR3 is 14 amino acids long. Germline-derived CDR1 and CDR2 are MNHEY and SMNVEV (reference sequence). The DNA of the CDR3 is TGTGCCAGCAGCCGGGCCGGGGGGTTCTATGGCTACACCTTC. Its translation: CASSRAGGFYGYTF.

The chain employs TRBV19 and TRBJ2-3; possible D gene TRBD2, 7 bases. CDR3 length: 15 amino acids. Deletions cut 1 base from V and 4 bases from J, with 12 bases between. CDR1 and CDR2 from the germline V gene are LNHDA and SQIVND (reference sequence). Here the CDR3 DNA reads TGTGCCAGTAGTATAGGAGGGAGGGGGGCAGATACGCAGTATTTT. Protein: CASSIGGRGADTQYF.

The V call is TRBV12-1, the J call TRBJ2-1; the D segment call TRBD2 is taken from the table without a DNA check. TRBV12-1 is given as a pseudogene. The CDR3 runs to 18 residues. CDR3 loop: CASSFLCRGDFPPGEQFF. DNA of the CDR3: TGTGCCAGCAGCTTTCTATGCCGGGGGGACTTCCCTCCGGGAGAGCAGTTCTTC.

The V gene is TRBV28, the J gene TRBJ2-7; possible D gene TRBD1, 5 bases. The length of the CDR3 is 15 residues. Germline CDR1 MDHEN, CDR2 SYDVKM. V lost 6 bases and J lost 5, with 20 bases in between. The CDR3 DNA sequence: TGTGCCAGCAGGGAAGGGGCCCCAGGCGGCGACGAGCAGTACGTC. Encoded protein: CASREGAPGGDEQYV.

This clone was counted a single time. The J gene is TRBJ2-1, the V gene TRBV10-3, with TRBD2 as a possible D gene (5 bases). The CDR3 has 12 amino acids. Germline loops: CDR1 ENHRY, CDR2 SYGVKD. V was shortened by 2 bases and J by 6 bases, with 5 bases between the two germline ends. The CDR3 region has the DNA TGTGCCATCAGTGAGGAGGGCAATGAGCAGTTCTTC. Encoded protein: CAISEEGNEQFF.

The chain has TRBV7-9 and TRBJ1-1, with D possibly being TRBD1 (6 bases). V dropped 2 bases and J dropped 3 bases, with 10 bases sitting between them. CDR3 length: 14 residues. CDR1 is SEHNR, CDR2 FQNEAQ, per germline (reference sequence). The chain's CDR3 is CASSLTRTDTEAFF. In nucleotides, the CDR3 is TGTGCCAGCAGCTTAACCCGGACAGACACTGAAGCTTTCTTT. Supplemented by reference TRBV7-9 and TRBJ1-1, the full variable domain reads DTGVSQNPRHKITKRGQNVTFRCDPISEHNRLYWYRQTLGQGPEFLTYFQNEAQLEKSRLLSDRFSAERPKGSFSTLEIQRTEQGDSAMYLCASSLTRTDTEAFFGQGTRLTVV.

J is TRBJ2-7 and V is TRBV5-1; D unclear. Trimming left V 4 bases short and J 2 bases short, with 10 bases between. Germline CDR1 and CDR2: SGHRS and YFSETQ. This CDR3 region has 13 residues. CDR3 sequence: CASSPDLPYEQYF. DNA for the CDR3: TGCGCCAGCAGCCCAGATCTCCCCTACGAGCAGTACTTC.

Regarding this clone: This sample also contains other DNA sequences that code for the same CDR3. The V and J genes are TRBV5-1 and TRBJ2-2, with TRBD1 as a possible D gene (5 bases). Trimming removed 0 bases from V and 2 bases from J, with 5 bases in between. Per germline, CDR1 SGHRS and CDR2 YFSETQ. The CDR3 contains 14 residues. DNA of the CDR3: TGCGCCAGCAGCTTGGGGGGCAACACCGGGGAGCTGTTTTTT. Translation gives CASSLGGNTGELFF.

This chain joins TRBV28 and TRBJ2-1; 11 bases match TRBD2. This CDR3 is 16 amino acids long. Germline-derived CDR1 and CDR2 are MDHEN and SYDVKM. With V trimmed by 6 bases and J by 0 bases, 4 bases remained unmatched. CDR3 residues: CASRLAGGYSYNEQFF. CDR3 DNA: TGTGCCAGCAGGCTAGCGGGAGGCTACTCCTACAATGAGCAGTTCTTC. Looking up the rest from reference TRBV28 and TRBJ2-1 gives the full variable domain: DVKVTQSSRYLVKRTGEKVFLECVQDMDHENMFWYRQDPGLGLRLIYFSYDVKMKEKGDIPEGYSVSREKKERFSLILESASTNQTSMYLCASRLAGGYSYNEQFFGPGTRLTVL.

This chain links TRBV29-1 with TRBJ2-7; TRBD2 matches at 12 bases. The CDR3 loop spans 13 amino acids. The trim removed 6 bases at V and 2 bases at J, leaving 2 bases unmatched. Germline V gene data show CDR1 as SQVTM and CDR2 as ANQGSEA. This CDR3 is CSVRLAGAYEQYF. The DNA for the CDR3 is TGCAGCGTCCGACTAGCGGGAGCCTACGAGCAGTACTTC.

The sample holds one count of this clone. The V and J genes are TRBV28 and TRBJ2-7, with 10 bases fitting TRBD1. The germline CDR1 and CDR2 sequences are MDHEN and SYDVKM. This CDR3 is built from 14 residues. V trimming: 7 bases; J trimming: 9 bases; junction bases outside the gene matches: 12. The chain's CDR3 is CASTGPDRGGGQYF. CDR3 DNA: TGTGCCAGCACCGGGCCGGACAGGGGGGGAGGGCAGTACTTC.

CDR3 in DNA: TGTGCCAGCACCAGACTGGGGGCGGGTGAAAAACTGTTTTTT. Translating gives CASTRLGAGEKLFF. The chain carries TRBV25-1 and TRBJ1-4; D may be TRBD1 (6 bases). Trimming cost V 7 bases and J 7 bases, with 16 bases left between them. The CDR3 has 14 residues. Germline V gives CDR1 MGHDK, CDR2 SYGVNS.

The sample holds one count of this clone. This chain joins TRBV30 and TRBJ1-4; TRBD1 is a possible D gene (5 bases). The CDR3 runs to 15 residues. V lost 0 bases to trimming and J lost 4 bases, with 12 bases between them. CDR1 and CDR2 from the germline V gene are GTSNPN and SVGIG (reference sequence). The CDR3 bases are TGTGCCTGGAGTGTCGGGGCGGGAGGTAATGAAAAACTGTTTTTT. Translated, it gives CAWSVGAGGNEKLFF.

This chain uses TRBV29-1 with TRBJ1-4, with 10 bases lining up with TRBD1. V lost 7 bases to trimming and J lost 8 bases; unmatched junction nucleotides: 7. CDR1 and CDR2 from the germline V gene are SQVTM and ANQGSEA. There are 13 residues in the CDR3. For the CDR3, the DNA is TGCAGCGCCCGGACAGGGGGAGGGGAAAAACTGTTTTTT. Protein: CSARTGGGEKLFF.

This clone occurred a few times. V usage is TRBV19 and J usage is TRBJ1-1, with no clear D. V was trimmed by 7 bases and J by 6 bases, leaving 15 bases between them. There are 13 residues in the CDR3. The germline CDR1 and CDR2 sequences are LNHDA and SQIVND (reference sequence). CDR3 protein: CASTPRGYAEAFF. The CDR3 nucleotides read TGTGCCAGTACCCCGCGAGGGTACGCTGAAGCTTTCTTT.

J is TRBJ1-3 and V is TRBV11-3, with D possibly TRBD1 on 6 matching bases. The CDR3 spans 14 residues. Trimming removed 6 bases from V and 4 bases from J, with 13 bases in between. The V gene's germline CDR1 is SGHNT and CDR2 YENEEA. CDR3 amino acids: CASSPQTGGNTIYF. The CDR3 DNA reads TGTGCCAGCAGTCCCCAGACAGGAGGAAACACCATATATTTT.

The J gene is TRBJ1-1, the V gene TRBV30, with 8 bases that match TRBD1. Germline CDR1 and CDR2: GTSNPN and SVGIG (reference sequence). This CDR3 region has 13 residues. J gave up 11 bases and V 1 base, and 9 bases lay outside the gene matches. The CDR3 is CAWSGQGAFLAFF. CDR3 DNA sequence: TGTGCCTGGAGTGGGCAGGGGGCCTTTCTGGCTTTCTTT.

This chain links TRBV19 with TRBJ2-5; 9 bases are a match to TRBD2. This CDR3 has 15 amino acids. Trimming removed 5 bases from V and 5 bases from J; junction bases left unmatched: 9. The V gene's germline CDR1 is LNHDA and CDR2 SQIVND (reference sequence). The CDR3 region has the DNA TGTGCCAGTAGTGAGGGGCCGGGACTAGCCGAGACCCAGTACTTC. Amino acids: CASSEGPGLAETQYF.

V usage is TRBV19 and J usage is TRBJ2-1; D uncertain. The CDR3 covers 13 residues. Germline V CDR1 and CDR2: LNHDA, SQIVND (reference sequence). V lost 7 bases to trimming and J lost 4 bases, with 11 bases between them. CDR3 sequence (DNA): TGTGCCAGTACTGAACCAACATACAATGAGCAGTTCTTC. Translating it yields CASTEPTYNEQFF. Full variable domain (missing parts from reference TRBV19 and TRBJ2-1): DGGITQSPKYLFRKEGQNVTLSCEQNLNHDAMYWYRQDPGQGLRLIYYSQIVNDFQKGDIAEGYSVSREKKESFPLTVTSAQKNPTAFYLCASTEPTYNEQFFGPGTRLTVL.

V usage is TRBV19 and J usage is TRBJ1-1; no firm D call. V lost 1 base to trimming and J lost 0 bases, with 12 bases between them. Germline assignment: CDR1 LNHDA and CDR2 SQIVND (reference sequence). The CDR3 has 16 amino acids. CDR3 amino acids: CASSIAPEGVNTEAFF. The CDR3, as DNA: TGTGCCAGTAGTATAGCCCCCGAGGGCGTGAACACTGAAGCTTTCTTT.

The chain has TRBV6-5 and TRBJ2-7, with D possibly matching TRBD1 (6 bases). The germline V gene encodes CDR1 MNHEY and CDR2 SVGAGI. The V gene lost 5 bases and the J gene lost 3 bases, with 14 bases spanning the gap. This CDR3 has 14 amino acids. The CDR3 DNA is TGTGCCAGCAGTACCACAGGGAATGACTACGAGCAGTACTTC. It encodes CASSTTGNDYEQYF.

V gene TRBV6-2 or TRBV6-3 combines with J gene TRBJ2-3, with a tentative D call TRBD2 (5 bases). The CDR3 has 12 residues. Looked up from germline, CDR1 is MNHEY and CDR2 is SVGEGT. The V gene lost 2 bases and the J gene lost 7 bases, with 7 bases spanning the gap. DNA of the CDR3: TGTGCCAGCAGTTACGCGGGCAATACGCAGTATTTT. It codes for CASSYAGNTQYF.

The chain is built from TRBV11-3 and TRBJ1-6; D is ambiguous. This CDR3 is 13 amino acids long. V was clipped by 3 bases and J by 2 bases, with 2 bases between them. Germline CDR1 SGHNT, CDR2 YENEEA. The CDR3 loop is CASSFAYNSPLHF. The DNA of the CDR3 is TGTGCCAGCAGCTTCGCCTATAATTCACCCCTCCACTTT.

This clone was recorded only once. CDR3 nucleotide sequence: TGTGCCACCAGCAAGGGGGGACAGGGGCGGGCAGATACGCAGTATTTT. Its translation: CATSKGGQGRADTQYF. This chain joins TRBV15 and TRBJ2-3; 10 nucleotides agree with TRBD1. This CDR3 is 16 amino acids long. The germline gives CDR1 LNHNV, CDR2 YYDKDF (reference sequence). J gave up 4 bases and V 4 bases, and 8 bases lay outside the gene matches. The variable domain in full, with the rest retrieved from reference TRBV15 and TRBJ2-3, is DAMVIQNPRYQVTQFGKPVTLSCSQTLNHNVMYWYQQKSSQAPKLLFHYYDKDFNNEADTPDNFQSRRPNTSFCFLDIRSPGLGDTAMYLCATSKGGQGRADTQYFGPGTRLTVL.